Below, 8 T cell receptor beta chains from the same sample are listed, as sequenced in a study of blood T cell repertoires in COVID-19. The table came from immunoSEQ multiplex PCR; TCRdb's copy has only in-frame clones and leaves some out. The data hold a few hundred thousand clones, with roughly 90% observed a single time. What was sequenced was PBMCs or T cells enriched from blood (not recorded which). The receptor source for this set is a woman aged 18-29 years who had recovered from COVID-19.

The sample holds a few counts of this clone. The V and J genes are TRBV9 and TRBJ1-1; no clear D. This CDR3 is built from 14 residues. Germline V CDR1 and CDR2: SGDLS, YYNGEE. V lost 0 bases to trimming and J lost 4 bases, with 10 bases between them. The chain's CDR3 is CASSVDHRPTEAFF. The DNA for the CDR3 is TGTGCCAGCAGCGTAGATCACAGACCCACTGAAGCTTTCTTT.

The chain uses TRBV7-2 and TRBJ1-5; no clear D. Trimming left V 3 bases short and J 2 bases short, with 8 bases between. The V gene's germline CDR1 is SGHTA and CDR2 FQGNSA. This CDR3 is built from 14 residues. The CDR3 region has the DNA TGTGCCAGCAGCTTTCAGCGGGGCAATCAGCCCCAGCATTTT. Its protein is CASSFQRGNQPQHF. The variable domain in full, with the rest retrieved from reference TRBV7-2 and TRBJ1-5, is GAGVSQSPSNKVTEKGKDVELRCDPISGHTALYWYRQSLGQGLEFLIYFQGNSAPDKSGLPSDRFSAERTGGSVSTLTIQRTQQEDSAVYLCASSFQRGNQPQHFGDGTRLSIL.

This rearrangement joins TRBV9 to TRBJ2-1; D is perhaps TRBD1 (6 bases). The CDR3 totals 13 residues. The germline V gene has CDR1 SGDLS and CDR2 YYNGEE. Trimming took 0 bases from V and 9 from J, leaving 10 bases between them. This chain's CDR3 is CASSVAEGVEQFF. CDR3 DNA: TGTGCCAGCAGCGTAGCTGAGGGGGTTGAGCAGTTCTTC.

This clone appeared a single time. The chain employs TRBV30 and TRBJ1-5; tentatively, D is TRBD1 (6 bases). Germline V gives CDR1 GTSNPN, CDR2 SVGIG (reference sequence). The V end was cut by 1 base, the J end by 2 bases, with 9 bases between. This CDR3 contains 14 residues. CDR3 protein: CAWSARGGNQPQHF. CDR3 DNA: TGTGCCTGGAGTGCCAGGGGCGGCAATCAGCCCCAGCATTTT.

CDR3 sequence: CASSPPSSYNEQFF. DNA for the CDR3: TGTGCCAGCAGCCCACCCAGCTCCTACAATGAGCAGTTCTTC. V and J are TRBV7-9 and TRBJ2-1; the D is unclear. Trimming stripped 5 bases from V and 0 bases from J, with 8 bases between. This CDR3 contains 14 residues. CDR1 and CDR2 from the germline V gene are SEHNR and FQNEAQ (reference sequence).

This rearrangement joins TRBV23-1 to TRBJ1-2; TRBD1 aligns across 8 bases. TRBV23-1 is an open reading frame, and its role is uncertain. The CDR3 runs to 16 residues. The trim removed 2 bases at V and 8 bases at J, leaving 13 bases unmatched. CDR3: CASSQVLKDRVEGYTF. CDR3 nucleotide sequence: TGCGCCAGCAGTCAAGTTCTAAAGGACAGGGTTGAGGGCTACACCTTC.

The J gene is TRBJ1-6, the V gene TRBV18; 8 bases map to TRBD1. CDR3 length: 14 residues. Unmatched junction bases numbered 4, after V lost 5 bases and J lost 7 bases. Germline CDR1 reads KGHSH; CDR2 reads LQKENI. CDR3 protein: CASSAGQGNSPLHF. The CDR3 bases are TGTGCCAGCTCAGCCGGACAGGGAAATTCACCCCTCCACTTT. The variable domain in full, completed from reference TRBV18 and TRBJ1-6, reads NAGVMQNPRHLVRRRGQEARLRCSPMKGHSHVYWYRQLPEEGLKFMVYLQKENIIDESGMPKERFSAEFPKEGPSILRIQQVVRGDSAAYFCASSAGQGNSPLHFGNGTRLTVT.

V usage is TRBV29-1 and J usage is TRBJ1-1; the D gene is possibly TRBD1 (5 bases). The CDR3 contains 11 residues. Germline V gene lookup returns CDR1 SQVTM and CDR2 ANQGSEA. V was trimmed by 4 bases and J by 4 bases, leaving 7 bases between them. CDR3 DNA: TGCAGCGTTGTCAGGGCCACTGAAGCTTTCTTT. It is translated as CSVVRATEAFF. Full variable domain (missing parts from reference TRBV29-1 and TRBJ1-1): SAVISQKPSRDICQRGTSLTIQCQVDSQVTMMFWYRQQPGQSLTLIATANQGSEATYESGFVIDKFPISRPNLTFSTLTVSNMSPEDSSIYLCSVVRATEAFFGQGTRLTVV.